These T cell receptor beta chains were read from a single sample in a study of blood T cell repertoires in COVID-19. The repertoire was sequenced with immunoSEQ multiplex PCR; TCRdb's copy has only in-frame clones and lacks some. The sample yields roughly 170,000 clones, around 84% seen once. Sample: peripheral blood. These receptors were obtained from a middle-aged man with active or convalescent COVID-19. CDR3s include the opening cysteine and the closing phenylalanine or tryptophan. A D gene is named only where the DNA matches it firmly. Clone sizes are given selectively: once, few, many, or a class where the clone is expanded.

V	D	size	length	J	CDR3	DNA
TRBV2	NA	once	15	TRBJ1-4	CASRLYGQLNEKLFF	TGTGCCAGCAGACTTTACGGACAGTTAAATGAAAAACTGTTTTTT
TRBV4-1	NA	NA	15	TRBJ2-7	CASSQDAWSSYEQYF	TGCGCCAGCAGCCAAGATGCGTGGAGCTCCTACGAGCAGTACTTC
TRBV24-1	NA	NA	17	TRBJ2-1	CATSDTDSSAGYNEQFF	TGTGCCACCAGTGATACGGACTCTTCCGCGGGATACAATGAGCAGTTCTTC
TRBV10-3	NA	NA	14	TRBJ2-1	CAIKGGVLADEQFF	TGTGCCATCAAGGGGGGGGTTCTTGCCGATGAGCAGTTCTTC
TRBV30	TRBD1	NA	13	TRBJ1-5	CAWSVRGDQPQHF	TGTGCCTGGAGTGTCAGGGGGGATCAGCCCCAGCATTTT
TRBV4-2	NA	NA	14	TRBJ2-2	CASSQDAGTGELFF	TGTGCCAGCAGCCAAGATGCGGGGACGGGGGAGCTGTTTTTT
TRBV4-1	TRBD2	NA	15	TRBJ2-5	CASSLGLAAQETQYF	TGCGCCAGCAGCCTAGGACTAGCGGCTCAAGAGACCCAGTACTTC
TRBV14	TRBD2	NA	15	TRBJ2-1	CASSRDPTGGGEQFF	TGTGCCAGCAGCCGAGACCCGACGGGAGGAGGTGAGCAGTTCTTC
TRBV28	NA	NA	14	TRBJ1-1	CASSLGGTDTEAFF	TGTGCCAGCAGTTTGGGGGGAACCGACACTGAAGCTTTCTTT
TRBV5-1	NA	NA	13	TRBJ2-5	CASTETGQETQYF	TGCGCCAGCACCGAGACAGGACAAGAGACCCAGTACTTC
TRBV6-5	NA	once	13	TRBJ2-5	CASTQQGLETQYF	TGTGCCAGCACCCAACAGGGTTTGGAGACCCAGTACTTC
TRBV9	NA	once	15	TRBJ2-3	CASSLGPVSQDTQYF	TGTGCCAGCAGCCTTGGGCCGGTTTCACAAGATACGCAGTATTTT
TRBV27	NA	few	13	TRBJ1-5	CASSRTLNQPQHF	TGTGCCAGCAGTAGGACTCTCAATCAGCCCCAGCATTTT
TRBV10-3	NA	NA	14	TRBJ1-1	CAISDPSSDTEAFF	TGTGCCATCAGTGACCCATCCAGTGACACTGAAGCTTTCTTT
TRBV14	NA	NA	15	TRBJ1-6	CASSLTGQGSSPLHF	TGTGCCAGCAGCCTAACGGGTCAGGGGTCTTCACCCCTCCACTTT
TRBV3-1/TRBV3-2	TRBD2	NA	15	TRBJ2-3	CASSLAGVNTDTQYF	TGTGCCAGCAGCCTAGCGGGGGTCAACACAGATACGCAGTATTTT
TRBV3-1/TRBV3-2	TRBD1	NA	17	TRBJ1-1	CASSQGPQGARNTEAFF	TGTGCCAGCAGCCAAGGTCCGCAGGGGGCGCGGAACACTGAAGCTTTCTTT
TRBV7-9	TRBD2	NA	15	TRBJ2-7	CASSSGLAGSYEQYF	TGTGCCAGCAGCTCCGGACTAGCGGGATCCTACGAGCAGTACTTC
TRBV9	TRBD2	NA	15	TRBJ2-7	CASSVGDGGRNEQYF	TGTGCCAGCAGCGTAGGCGACGGGGGGAGAAACGAGCAGTACTTC
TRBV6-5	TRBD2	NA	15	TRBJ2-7	CASSYAKRGIYEQYF	TGTGCCAGCAGTTACGCTAAGCGGGGGATCTACGAGCAGTACTTC
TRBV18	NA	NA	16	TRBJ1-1	CASSPIGTPEVTEAFF	TGTGCCAGCTCACCGATTGGGACTCCGGAAGTCACTGAAGCTTTCTTT
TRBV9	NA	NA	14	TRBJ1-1	CASSGSTPNTEAFF	TGTGCCAGCAGCGGGAGCACCCCGAACACTGAAGCTTTCTTT
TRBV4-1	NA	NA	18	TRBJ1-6	CASSQGWTESSYNSPLHF	TGCGCCAGCAGCCAAGGTTGGACAGAAAGCTCCTATAATTCACCCCTCCACTTT
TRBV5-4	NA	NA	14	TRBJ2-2	CASSLDLNTGELFF	TGTGCCAGCAGCTTGGACTTAAACACCGGGGAGCTGTTTTTT
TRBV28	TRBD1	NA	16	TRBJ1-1	CASSSAGQGGNTEAFF	TGTGCCAGCAGTTCTGCGGGACAGGGGGGGAACACTGAAGCTTTCTTT
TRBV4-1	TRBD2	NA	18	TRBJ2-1	CASSLRLAGATSYNEQFF	TGCGCCAGCAGCCTTCGCCTAGCGGGGGCCACCTCCTACAATGAGCAGTTCTTC
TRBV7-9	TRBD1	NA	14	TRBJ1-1	CASSGGQGRDEAFF	TGTGCCAGCAGCGGTGGACAGGGAAGGGACGAAGCTTTCTTT
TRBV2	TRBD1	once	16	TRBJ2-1	CASSEISGTGGGEQFF	TGTGCCAGCAGTGAGATCTCCGGGACAGGGGGAGGTGAGCAGTTCTTC
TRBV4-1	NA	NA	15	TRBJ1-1	CASSPREGLNTEAFF	TGCGCCAGCAGCCCCCGGGAGGGCCTGAACACTGAAGCTTTCTTT